Listed below are T cell receptor beta chains from one sample, sequenced in a study of blood T cell repertoires in COVID-19. Produced via immunoSEQ multiplex PCR; TCRdb's table is partial and in-frame only. The repertoire consists of over 130,000 clones, with about 87% occurring once and the leading ten covering roughly 10%. Material: peripheral blood. Receptors were obtained from a man between 60 and 75 years old with active or convalescent COVID-19. CDR3s include the opening cysteine and the closing phenylalanine or tryptophan. The D gene is left open where the match is weak. Only part of the rows carry a size: once, few, many, or a class if the clone is expanded.

size	V	length	D	J	CDR3	DNA
.	TRBV5-5	15	.	TRBJ1-2	CASSLVPGTNYGYTF	TGTGCCAGCAGCTTGGTTCCAGGAACTAACTATGGCTACACCTTC
.	TRBV6-5	14	.	TRBJ1-5	CASSDDGGYQPQHF	TGTGCCAGCAGCGACGACGGAGGGTATCAGCCCCAGCATTTT
.	TRBV6-2/TRBV6-3	18	TRBD1	TRBJ2-3	CASSYLMVGQGATDTQYF	TGTGCCAGCAGTTACCTCATGGTTGGACAGGGGGCCACAGATACGCAGTATTTT
.	TRBV29-1	15	.	TRBJ1-1	CSVEPYSYMNTEAFF	TGCAGCGTTGAACCCTACAGTTACATGAACACTGAAGCTTTCTTT
once	TRBV5-4	15	.	TRBJ2-7	CASSLGKQSYYEQYF	TGTGCCAGCAGCTTGGGGAAACAGTCGTACTACGAGCAGTACTTC
.	TRBV12-3/TRBV12-4	13	TRBD1	TRBJ1-2	CASSLGQGYGYTF	TGTGCCAGCAGCCTGGGACAGGGCTATGGCTACACCTTC
.	TRBV18	16	TRBD2	TRBJ2-3	CASSQQKGLFTDTQYF	TGTGCCAGCTCGCAACAGAAGGGACTATTCACAGATACGCAGTATTTT
.	TRBV11-1	14	.	TRBJ2-7	CASSHGRGQLEQYF	TGTGCCAGCAGCCATGGAAGGGGCCAGCTCGAGCAGTACTTC
.	TRBV11-2	14	.	TRBJ1-1	CASSPPLGPTEAFF	TGTGCCAGCAGCCCTCCGTTGGGGCCAACTGAAGCTTTCTTT
.	TRBV7-2	14	.	TRBJ1-2	CASSLESGNYGYTF	TGTGCCAGCAGCTTAGAGTCCGGTAACTATGGCTACACCTTC
.	TRBV18	15	.	TRBJ1-4	CASSPARATNEKLFF	TGTGCCAGCTCACCTGCTCGGGCAACTAATGAAAAACTGTTTTTT
few	TRBV29-1	12	.	TRBJ2-7	CSVEEGAGEQYF	TGCAGCGTTGAGGAGGGGGCGGGCGAGCAGTACTTC
few	TRBV30	14	TRBD2	TRBJ2-1	CAWSVRGRVNEQFF	TGTGCCTGGAGTGTAAGAGGGAGGGTCAATGAGCAGTTCTTC
.	TRBV6-5	15	.	TRBJ2-7	CASSYGRGWGNEQYF	TGTGCCAGCAGTTACGGGCGGGGCTGGGGTAACGAGCAGTACTTC
.	TRBV2	14	TRBD1	TRBJ1-5	CASSKGAGNQPQHF	TGTGCCAGCAGTAAGGGGGCAGGGAATCAGCCCCAGCATTTT
many	TRBV4-1	15	.	TRBJ2-5	CASSQERLVQETQYF	TGCGCCAGCAGCCAAGAGAGACTAGTCCAAGAGACCCAGTACTTC
.	TRBV15	13	.	TRBJ1-1	CATSTTGIAEAFF	TGTGCCACCAGCACTACAGGGATCGCTGAAGCTTTCTTT
.	TRBV10-3	15	TRBD2	TRBJ2-1	CAISEWGLAGDEQFF	TGTGCCATCAGTGAGTGGGGACTAGCGGGAGATGAGCAGTTCTTC
.	TRBV30	14	TRBD2	TRBJ2-3	CAWSRSGVTDTQYF	TGTGCCTGGAGTCGTAGCGGGGTGACAGATACGCAGTATTTT
.	TRBV15	17	.	TRBJ1-5	CATSRRARTLSNQPQHF	TGTGCCACCAGCAGACGAGCAAGGACATTAAGCAATCAGCCCCAGCATTTT
few	TRBV9	16	TRBD1	TRBJ2-7	CASSVAGQASSYEQYF	TGTGCCAGCAGCGTAGCGGGACAGGCTAGCTCCTACGAGCAGTACTTC
.	TRBV4-3	16	TRBD2	TRBJ2-3	CASSQRTSGSTDTQYF	TGCGCCAGCAGCCAGAGGACTAGCGGGAGTACAGATACGCAGTATTTT
.	TRBV28	17	TRBD2	TRBJ2-1	CASPPNLSGRSYNEQFF	TGTGCCAGTCCCCCCAACCTGAGCGGGAGGTCCTACAATGAGCAGTTCTTC
.	TRBV6-1	17	.	TRBJ2-6	CASSEFESASGANVLTF	TGTGCCAGCAGTGAATTCGAGAGTGCATCTGGGGCCAACGTCCTGACTTTC
.	TRBV5-5	16	.	TRBJ1-3	CASSLSQVNTGNTIYF	TGTGCCAGCAGCTTGTCCCAGGTTAACACTGGAAACACCATATATTTT
.	TRBV2	12	.	TRBJ2-6	CASSERGNVLTF	TGTGCCAGCAGTGAAAGGGGCAACGTCCTGACTTTC
.	TRBV14	14	.	TRBJ1-1	CASSQGVLDTEAFF	TGTGCCAGCAGCCAAGGCGTATTAGATACTGAAGCTTTCTTT